This TCR beta chain was documented in a study of OX40 agonist ivuxolimab in advanced cancers. With autoimmune disease history or systemic immunosuppression, patients were excluded. Some clones are missing from TCRdb's copy, which holds only in-frame ones; the method was immunoSEQ multiplex PCR. In the table there are about 77,000 clones, more than 80% of which are singletons. The sequence was collected from an adult with an advanced solid tumor such as melanoma, head and neck, liver or kidney cancer. The starting material was CD4+ or CD8+ T cells sorted from blood, obtained in a trial of the OX40 agonist ivuxolimab.

The CDR3 nucleotides read TGTGCCACCAGACGAGAGGGGCGGGTAGCTGGGGCCAACGTCCTGACTTTC. Protein: CATRREGRVAGANVLTF. The rearrangement uses TRBV27 and TRBJ2-6, with D perhaps assigned TRBD1 or TRBD2 (5 bases each). CDR1 MNHEY and CDR2 SMNVEV come from the germline V gene (reference sequence). The V and J ends lost 10 bases and 2 bases respectively, with 21 bases between them. CDR3 length: 17 residues.